This T cell receptor (beta chain) came from a study of shared clonotypes between healthy human individuals (TCRdb year 2020). At the level of the whole study: Two women and a few men aged 18 to 49 years were included in the cohort. For each donor, CD4 naive and CD4 memory were each given three plates, CD8 naive was given two plates, and CD8 memory was given one plate. To estimate repertoire size and how much clonotype sharing occurs between individuals, the study deeply sequenced the blood TCR repertoires of a handful of healthy adults. To increase sequencing depth and limit assay-specific biases, different laboratories used diverse techniques to prepare libraries and sequence TCR repertoires. Leukapheresis yielded between about 0.9 and 8.9 billion PBMCs per donor.

CDR1 and CDR2, per the germline V gene (reference sequence), are SGHKS and YYEKEE. V is cut by 5 bases and J by 0 bases, and the space between the germline ends is 8 bases. The CDR3 numbers 13 residues from cysteine through phenylalanine. Kept here is only the CDR3 DNA, which spans 39 bases and is read in frame from base 1. Beyond this particular receptor, the publication reports: Sharing across several donors was observed for about 5% of naive CD4, under 4% of naive CD8, over 2% of memory CD4, and roughly 0.4% of memory CD8 clonotypes. Higher generation probabilities were observed for clonotypes shared by all four sorted-subset donors than for non-shared clonotypes. Sampling was restricted to blood, and TCR repertoires in tissue are likely to differ from TCR repertoires in blood. Because the study included a small number of donors, the genetic and exposure-history diversity represented was limited. Estimated clonotype richness was generally larger for naive than for memory subsets. Based on pairwise subsampling, the degree of clonotype sharing among donors was expected to be affected by sequencing depth. Rarefaction of sorted-subset datasets indicated incomplete sequencing despite the large sequencing depth.

CD8 naive samples were obtained by positive selection for CCR7 among CD45RO-negative cells, yielding a CD45RA+CCR7+ population from which TemRA cells were excluded. Healthy HIV-negative adults with no recently reported acute infections or vaccinations were included as donors. All donors were Caucasian adults living in Nashville, Tennessee, USA. After blood collection by leukapheresis, PBMCs were isolated using Ficoll-Histopaque density gradient centrifugation and then cryopreserved in the vapor phase of liquid nitrogen. Purity and quantity of every magnetically sorted T cell population were checked by analytical flow cytometry. Each sorted fraction had its genomic DNA isolated and then quantified by UV absorbance on a Nanodrop 2000c. Using the deep immunoSEQ assay, multiplex PCR amplified TCR CDR3 regions from genomic DNA. For each cell subset, the extracted genomic DNA was distributed evenly across all wells of several immunoSEQ 96-well plates, and each plate served as one replicate. For sorted subsets, 200 to 250 ng of genomic DNA, equivalent to roughly 30,000 T cell genomes, went into each replicate PCR. Purified libraries were quantified with a Qubit 3.0 fluorometer, sized on a Bioanalyzer 2100, and re-quantified with the KAPA Library Quantification kit. Every immunoSEQ 96-well plate was sequenced on a separate single-read 150-cycle Illumina NextSeq 550 flow cell. In the paper's pipeline: The immunoSEQ output contained only junctional sequences without quality scores, so filtering could not match that applied to full-length reads. To assign V/J genes and CDR3, sequences were annotated against IMGT germline references using PyIR, a Python wrapper for IgBLAST v1.9. Any read was removed if the V/J assignment was weak (E-value above 1e-6), the CDR3 was missing, or the read contained stop codons, out-of-frame junctions, or ambiguous translated residues. V3J clonotypes were defined by identical inferred V gene, J gene, and CDR3 amino acid sequence. Percentage overlap between repertoires was computed as shared unique clonotypes divided by the size of the smaller repertoire. Richness of each repertoire was evaluated using RTK rarefaction, the Chao1 estimator, and Recon v2.1 estimates of unobserved clonotypes. For all TCRbeta clonotypes obtained by the gDNA method from a few donors, generation probabilities were computed with OLGA. The clones in this table, taken by TCRdb from immuneACCESS, are in-frame only. Not every clone is retained; where verified, under half of the shortfall comes from an unresolved V gene, and the cause of the rest is unknown. From that table come the V and J calls and clone size; the DNA was used to work out D and trimming. For this sample there are over 2,000,000 clones; around 95% appear just once. In total, the top ten clones hold approximately 1.6% of the sample.

This clone came up a few times. The specificity of this receptor is unknown. Per-base qualities were not stored, and no clone one base away is much larger. The sequence derives from a man aged 18-30 years in good health. Some clones in this sample may be carry-over from other donors' samples. The sample comprised naive CD8+ T cells from PBMCs. The cell subset or site label for this specimen denotes: CD45RA+CCR7+. The receptor chain draws on TRBV5-5 and TRBJ1-1; the D gene is possibly TRBD1, with 5 bases matching. The CDR3 region: CASRWDLNTEAFF. The DNA reads TGTGCCAGCAGATGGGACCTGAACACTGAAGCTTTCTTT.